The 27 T cell receptor beta chains below were found in one sample sequenced in a study of blood T cell repertoires in COVID-19. Sequencing was performed with immunoSEQ multiplex PCR; in TCRdb, only in-frame clones are kept and a portion is missing. The sample shows about 200,000 clones, 92% of them seen only once. The sequenced sample consisted of peripheral blood. These receptors were collected from a man aged 30-40 years with acute or convalescent COVID-19.

The chain uses TRBV5-1 and TRBJ2-2; TRBD1 agrees at 11 bases. This CDR3 is 16 amino acids long. The germline V gene has CDR1 SGHRS and CDR2 YFSETQ. With V trimmed by 4 bases and J by 8 bases, 10 bases remained unmatched. The DNA of the CDR3 is TGCGCCAGCAGCCAACCCGGGACAGGGGGTTTGGGGGAGCTGTTTTTT. Translated: CASSQPGTGGLGELFF.

The rearrangement joins TRBV7-9 to TRBJ2-5; a possible D gene is TRBD1 (6 bases). This CDR3 spans 15 amino acids. V lost 5 bases and J 2 bases, leaving 15 bases between the germline ends. Germline-derived CDR1 and CDR2 are SEHNR and FQNEAQ (reference sequence). CDR3 amino acids: CASSNRGSGQETQYF. The CDR3 DNA follows: TGTGCCAGCAGCAATAGGGGGTCGGGTCAAGAGACCCAGTACTTC. Using reference TRBV7-9 and TRBJ2-5 for the parts outside the CDR3, the full variable domain is DTGVSQNPRHKITKRGQNVTFRCDPISEHNRLYWYRQTLGQGPEFLTYFQNEAQLEKSRLLSDRFSAERPKGSFSTLEIQRTEQGDSAMYLCASSNRGSGQETQYFGPGTRLLVL.

The chain carries TRBV28 and TRBJ1-2; 7 positions agree with TRBD1. With V trimmed by 9 bases and J by 4 bases, 8 bases remained unmatched. This CDR3 has 13 residues. The germline V gene has CDR1 MDHEN and CDR2 SYDVKM. CDR3 DNA: TGTGCCAGTCTTTCAGACAGGGCCTATGGCTACACCTTC. Residues: CASLSDRAYGYTF.

This clone turned up a few times. The rearrangement links TRBV9 to TRBJ1-1; the match to TRBD1 covers 8 bases. This CDR3 region has 12 residues. Germline values: CDR1 SGDLS, CDR2 YYNGEE. Losses at the gene ends were 3 bases for V and 8 bases for J; bases not matched to a gene: 3. The CDR3 loop reads CASSGWTGEAFF. The CDR3 DNA is TGTGCCAGCAGCGGATGGACAGGGGAAGCTTTCTTT. The complete variable domain, with remaining parts taken from reference TRBV9 and TRBJ1-1, reads DSGVTQTPKHLITATGQRVTLRCSPRSGDLSVYWYQQSLDQGLQFLIQYYNGEERAKGNILERFSAQQFPDLHSELNLSSLELGDSALYFCASSGWTGEAFFGQGTRLTVV.

The chain combines TRBV28 with TRBJ2-1; 12 bases match TRBD2. Per the germline V gene, CDR1 is MDHEN and CDR2 is SYDVKM. This CDR3 region has 13 residues. The J segment lost 15 bases and the V segment lost 2 bases, leaving 5 bases of the junction unmatched. CDR3 coding DNA: TGTGCCAGCAGTTTAGCTAGCGGGGGGGCTGCGTTCTTC. It yields the protein CASSLASGGAAFF. Full variable domain (missing parts from reference TRBV28 and TRBJ2-1): DVKVTQSSRYLVKRTGEKVFLECVQDMDHENMFWYRQDPGLGLRLIYFSYDVKMKEKGDIPEGYSVSREKKERFSLILESASTNQTSMYLCASSLASGGAAFFGPGTRLTVL.

Here the CDR3 reads CASSLLPPREKLFF. The CDR3 coding sequence is TGTGCCAGCAGTTTACTCCCCCCCAGGGAAAAACTGTTTTTT. The chain uses TRBV28 and TRBJ1-4; D not resolved. Germline V CDR1 and CDR2: MDHEN, SYDVKM. The CDR3 loop spans 14 amino acids. The germline V and J ends were trimmed by 2 bases and 8 bases, with 12 bases remaining between them.

The chain couples TRBV9 to TRBJ2-2, with a weak D call TRBD2 (7 bases). The germline V gene encodes CDR1 SGDLS and CDR2 YYNGEE. Trimming pared 3 bases from V and 4 bases from J, leaving 10 bases between. CDR3 length: 14 amino acids. This CDR3 is CASSAGGLTGELFF. In DNA, the CDR3 is TGTGCCAGCAGCGCCGGGGGGCTCACCGGGGAGCTGTTTTTT.

V gene TRBV3-1 (or the pseudogene TRBV3-2) combines with J gene TRBJ1-2, with 7 bases matching TRBD1. V lost 4 bases to trimming and J lost 3 bases; unmatched junction nucleotides: 8. Germline V gives CDR1 LGHDT, CDR2 YNNKEL (reference sequence). The CDR3 totals 15 residues. The CDR3 protein is CASSLSDRAHYGYTF. CDR3 DNA: TGTGCCAGCAGCCTTTCAGACAGGGCCCACTATGGCTACACCTTC.

The chain combines TRBV28 with TRBJ1-5; TRBD1 agrees at 10 bases. The CDR3 runs 14 residues. V shed 8 bases and J 6 bases; nucleotides not matched to a gene: 7. Germline assignment: CDR1 MDHEN and CDR2 SYDVKM. CDR3 sequence (DNA): TGTGCCAGCCGACAGGGGGCATTGCGTCAGCCCCAGCATTTT. Translating gives CASRQGALRQPQHF.

The chain employs TRBV19 and TRBJ2-2; 9 nucleotides match TRBD1. With V trimmed by 6 bases and J by 1 base, 6 bases remained unmatched. The germline gives CDR1 LNHDA, CDR2 SQIVND (reference sequence). This CDR3 has 16 residues. The CDR3 DNA reads as TGTGCCAGTAGACAGCCGGGACAGGGGAACACCGGGGAGCTGTTTTTT. Protein sequence: CASRQPGQGNTGELFF.

DNA of the CDR3: TGTGCCAGCAGCCACCCCCCGAATTCACCCCTCCACTTT. Protein product: CASSHPPNSPLHF. This chain joins TRBV3-1 (or the pseudogene TRBV3-2) and TRBJ1-6; D not certain. This CDR3 contains 13 residues. The germline gives CDR1 LGHDT, CDR2 YNNKEL (reference sequence). Trimming took off 3 bases at V and 7 bases at J, with 7 bases between the two ends.

The chain employs TRBV28 and TRBJ1-5; D unclear. There are 11 residues in the CDR3. Trimming removed 6 bases at V and 7 bases at J, with 7 bases between. CDR1 is MDHEN, CDR2 SYDVKM, per germline. Here the CDR3 reads CASSQTQPQHF. In DNA, the CDR3 is TGTGCCAGCAGCCAAACACAGCCCCAGCATTTT.

The chain links TRBV28 to TRBJ1-4; TRBD1 matches 8 bases. After removal of 5 bases from V and 8 bases from J, the junction contained 16 bases not matched to a gene. CDR1 and CDR2 from the germline V gene are MDHEN and SYDVKM. CDR3 length: 17 amino acids. This CDR3 reads CASSAFGQGNFGEKLFF. The CDR3 DNA is TGTGCCAGCAGTGCTTTCGGACAGGGTAATTTCGGGGAAAAACTGTTTTTT.

V is TRBV6-1 and J is TRBJ1-2; perhaps TRBD1 as D (6 bases). This CDR3 is built from 14 residues. Germline V gene lookup returns CDR1 MNHNS and CDR2 SASEGT. Trimming pared 2 bases from V and 4 bases from J, leaving 11 bases between. This chain's CDR3 is CASSEPDRSYGYTF. CDR3 bases: TGTGCCAGCAGTGAACCCGACAGGAGCTATGGCTACACCTTC.

The gene calls are TRBV19 and TRBJ2-6, with no clear D. Trimming left V 5 bases short and J 0 bases short, with 8 bases between. Germline CDR1 is LNHDA and CDR2 is SQIVND (reference sequence). The CDR3 spans 15 residues. DNA for the CDR3: TGTGCCAGTAGTCCTATTAGCTCTGGGGCCAACGTCCTGACTTTC. It specifies CASSPISSGANVLTF.

The V call is TRBV28, the J call TRBJ1-4; D is ambiguous. V lost 8 bases and J lost 4, with 8 bases in between. This CDR3 is built from 12 residues. Germline-derived CDR1 and CDR2 are MDHEN and SYDVKM. This CDR3 is CASRIYNEKLFF. CDR3 bases: TGTGCCAGCCGTATCTATAATGAAAAACTGTTTTTT.

The gene calls are TRBV2 and TRBJ2-3, with D possibly TRBD1 on 6 matching bases. Between the trimmed V and J ends, which lost 7 bases and 3 bases, there was a span of 17 bases. There are 15 residues in the CDR3. Germline CDR1 is SNHLY and CDR2 is FYNNEI. The CDR3 spells CASTQQGRRTDTQYF. The CDR3 nucleotides read TGTGCCAGCACCCAACAGGGAAGAAGGACAGATACGCAGTATTTT.

The chain employs TRBV4-1 and TRBJ1-1; weak D call: TRBD1 (5 bases). The CDR3 spans 14 residues. V dropped 3 bases and J dropped 3 bases, with 11 bases sitting between them. The germline V gene encodes CDR1 MGHRA and CDR2 YSYEKL. The CDR3: CASSQKWGDTEAFF. DNA of the CDR3: TGCGCCAGCAGCCAGAAGTGGGGGGACACTGAAGCTTTCTTT.

The chain has TRBV4-1 and TRBJ2-5, with a weak D call TRBD2 (6 bases). The length of the CDR3 is 13 residues. The V end was cut by 3 bases, the J end by 4 bases, with 9 bases between. Germline lookup yields CDR1 MGHRA and CDR2 YSYEKL. The CDR3 is CASSHRDLETQYF. The DNA for the CDR3 is TGCGCCAGCAGCCACCGGGACTTAGAGACCCAGTACTTC.

The chain couples TRBV13 to TRBJ2-1; 10 bases are a match to TRBD1. This CDR3 comprises 18 residues. Germline V gene sequence: CDR1 PRHDT, CDR2 FYEKMQ (reference sequence). Losses at the gene ends were 5 bases for V and 6 bases for J; bases not matched to a gene: 16. The CDR3 DNA is TGTGCCAGCAGCCCCGGGACAGGGGCGCATCGGTGGAGCAATGAGCAGTTCTTC. This gives the protein CASSPGTGAHRWSNEQFF.

The chain uses TRBV19 and TRBJ1-5; 8 nucleotides match TRBD1. J lost 0 bases, V lost 4 bases, and 11 bases had no gene match. Germline lookup yields CDR1 LNHDA and CDR2 SQIVND (reference sequence). This CDR3 is 18 amino acids long. DNA of the CDR3: TGTGCCAGTAGTAAACTCGACAGGGGCCTCAGTAGCAATCAGCCCCAGCATTTT. This codes for CASSKLDRGLSSNQPQHF.

The genes are TRBV23-1 and TRBJ2-7; D is uncertain. TRBV23-1 falls under the ORF class, with uncertain function. The CDR3 sequence is 14 residues long. Trimming shortened V by 0 bases and J by 2 bases, and 8 bases separated the two germline ends. CDR3 loop: CASSQSALPYEQYF. The DNA for the CDR3 is TGCGCCAGCAGTCAATCCGCGCTTCCCTACGAGCAGTACTTC.

V gene TRBV6-5 combines with J gene TRBJ2-7, with 9 positions matching TRBD1. V gave up 3 bases and J gave up 7 bases; unmatched junction bases: 10. The CDR3 contains 15 residues. CDR1 is MNHEY, CDR2 SVGAGI, per germline. The CDR3 sequence: CASSYFRDRASEQYF. DNA of the CDR3: TGTGCCAGCAGTTATTTCCGGGACAGGGCATCTGAGCAGTACTTC.

Ten or more counts support this clone. One junction end does not reproduce the germline sequence, and a read error may be involved. V is TRBV27 and J is TRBJ2-3, with D perhaps matching TRBD2 (6 bases). This CDR3 comprises 14 residues. In germline, CDR1 is MNHEY, CDR2 SMNVEV (reference sequence). CDR3 in amino acids: CASSLFTSRDTQYF. DNA of the CDR3: TGTGCCAGCAGTTTATTCACTAGCAGAGATACGCAGTATTTT.

This clone has just a few counts. For the CDR3, the DNA is TGTGCCAGCAGCCATTATGGACTAGGGCGGGAGGGCCAAGAGACCCAGTACTTC. This translates into CASSHYGLGREGQETQYF. The V gene is TRBV3-1 (or the pseudogene TRBV3-2), the J gene TRBJ2-5; 9 nucleotides align to TRBD2. Losses at the gene ends were 3 bases for V and 1 base for J; bases not matched to a gene: 12. Germline V gives CDR1 LGHDT, CDR2 YNNKEL (reference sequence). This CDR3 has 18 amino acids.

This chain joins TRBV11-2 and TRBJ1-5, with 7 bases fitting TRBD1. The CDR3 is made up of 14 amino acids. CDR1 and CDR2 from the germline V gene are SGHAT and FQNNGV. The V segment lost 3 bases and the J segment 5 bases; nucleotides outside the gene matches: 4. CDR3 in amino acids: CASSFRGFDQPQHF. The CDR3 nucleotides are TGTGCCAGCAGCTTCAGGGGGTTCGATCAGCCCCAGCATTTT.

This clone occurred once. This chain joins TRBV3-1 (or the pseudogene TRBV3-2) and TRBJ1-4; no firm D call. Looked up from germline, CDR1 is LGHDT and CDR2 is YNNKEL (reference sequence). The CDR3 runs 11 residues. V dropped 1 base and J dropped 11 bases, with 5 bases sitting between them. CDR3 loop: CASSQVSKLFF. CDR3 DNA: TGTGCCAGCAGCCAAGTGAGTAAACTGTTTTTT.